Sequencing of this T cell receptor (beta chain) was carried out in a study of blood T cell repertoires in COVID-19. About the research overall: Whether acute or convalescent, the COVID-19 samples came from the United States, Italy and Spain. T cells, B-cell-depleted T cells, or PBMCs provided the cDNA or gDNA that served as material.

A Seattle source enrolled patients during active infection and followed them longitudinally. Original data processing: Amplified reference gene primers provided the basis for estimating nucleated cell counts. Some clones are missing from TCRdb's copy, which holds only in-frame ones; the method was immunoSEQ multiplex PCR. That table is the source of V, J and clone size, and D and trimming were worked out from the DNA. The sample lists 250,000 to 350,000 clones, approximately 84% seen once, with more than 1.1% in the top ten. V lost 3 bases, J lost 7 bases, and 4 bases lay in between. Germline V gene lookup returns CDR1 LGHNA and CDR2 YSLEER. CDR3 size: 12 residues.

The sequenced sample was peripheral blood. This chain uses TRBV4-3 with TRBJ1-6; D is unresolved. The TCR comes from a human donor with COVID-19, enrolled during active disease. The donor label of this sample is uncertain. The CDR3 bases are TGCGCCAGCAGCCATCTAAATTCACCCCTCCACTTT. Translating gives CASSHLNSPLHF.